This entry is about one T cell receptor beta chain. The target antigen is unknown. The entry originates in a study of T cell responses to AZD1222 COVID-19 vaccine. Overall study results and limits: The breadth and depth of Spike-specific TCRs increased once two AZD1222 doses had been given. Spike-spanning, vaccine-associated CD4 TCRs were dominant at 160-218 and 743-854.

CDR1 and CDR2 from the germline V gene are KGHDR and SFDVKD. V lost 5 bases and J 5 bases, leaving 13 bases between the germline ends. This CDR3 region has 14 residues. Using immunoSEQ multiplex PCR, the repertoire was profiled, and TCRdb retains in-frame clones only, with some absent. The profile shows about 120,000 clones, about 90% of them singletons. The rearrangement links TRBV24-1 to TRBJ2-3; D possibly corresponds to TRBD2 (7 bases). This sequence originates from an adult who received the AZD1222 COVID-19 vaccine. The sequencing here drew on peripheral blood, taken 28 days after the second AZD1222 dose. The CDR3 protein is CATSAGGGQDTQYF. The CDR3 DNA reads as TGTGCCACCAGTGCGGGGGGCGGCCAAGATACGCAGTATTTT.